This TCR beta chain was captured in a study of blood T cell repertoires in COVID-19. Study at large: Sites in the United States, Italy and Spain provided acute and convalescent COVID-19 samples. Sample material is recorded as cDNA or gDNA derived from T cells, B-cell-depleted T cells, or PBMCs.

Original handling: Estimates of nucleated cell counts were drawn from the amplification of reference gene primers. Clones were read by immunoSEQ multiplex PCR, and TCRdb kept only the in-frame ones, dropping some. The DNA was the basis for D and trimming; V, J and clone size are from that table. Here the sample spans 200,000 to 250,000 clones, more than 85% being singletons. The source is a woman aged 70 to 79 with active or convalescent COVID-19. The specimen was peripheral blood.

DNA for the CDR3: TGTGCCAGCAGCCAAGGGGATTACAGGGGGAATTCACCCCTCCACTTT. Translation: CASSQGDYRGNSPLHF. The chain combines TRBV3-1 (or the pseudogene TRBV3-2) with TRBJ1-6; 8 positions agree with TRBD1. The CDR3 extends over 16 amino acids. Per germline, CDR1 LGHDT and CDR2 YNNKEL (reference sequence). The trim removed 1 base at V and 7 bases at J, leaving 6 bases unmatched.